These T cell receptor beta chains were read from a single sample in a study of T-cell reconstitution after alpha-beta-depleted transplantation in children. TCRdb analysed the PCR reads with MiXCR anew, one entry per CDR3 protein. Among about 200,000 distinct CDR3 sequences listed, 5.5% to 7% were seen once. This specimen consisted of PBMCs, obtained before TCRalphabeta/CD19-depleted stem cell transplant. The receptors come from a girl less than two years old with combined immunodeficiency, due to receive a stem cell transplant. The CDR3 runs from the conserved cysteine through the conserved F or W. D genes are given only for firm matches. Clone size is stated in some rows and not others, as once, few, many or a class when expanded.

j_call,v_call,d_call,clone_size,cdr3_length,cdr3_nt,cdr3_aa
TRBJ2-2,TRBV29-1,.,many,14,TGCAGCGTTGAAGATGCGACCACCACCGGGGAGCTGTTTTTT,CSVEDATTTGELFF
TRBJ2-5,TRBV6-2/TRBV6-3,.,many,13,TGTGCCAGCAGAAAGGACAGCCAAGAGACCCAGTACTTC,CASRKDSQETQYF
TRBJ1-1,TRBV6-5,.,many,11,TGTGCCAGCAGTGATCAGACTGAAGCTTTCTTT,CASSDQTEAFF
TRBJ2-3,TRBV20-1,.,many,14,TGCAGTGCTATTACTTACCTTCGGTCAGATACGCAGTATTTT,CSAITYLRSDTQYF
TRBJ2-1,TRBV24-1,.,few,14,TGTGCCACCAGTGATGCCCCAGGGAGCGATGAGCAGTTCTTC,CATSDAPGSDEQFF
TRBJ2-1,TRBV4-1,TRBD2,many,15,TGCGCCAGCAGCCAAGTGGCGGGAGATCAGAATGAGCAGTTCTTC,CASSQVAGDQNEQFF
TRBJ1-2,TRBV7-2,.,many,15,TGTGCCAGCAGCCAAATCGACAGGAGCAACTATGGCTACACCTTC,CASSQIDRSNYGYTF
TRBJ2-5,TRBV3-1,.,many,14,TGTGCCAGCAGCCAAGCGGACCCCCAAGAGACCCAGTACTTC,CASSQADPQETQYF
TRBJ2-7,TRBV14,.,many,12,TGTGCCAGCAGCCCGGGGATCTACGAGCAGTACTTC,CASSPGIYEQYF
TRBJ2-5,TRBV23-1,TRBD1,many,18,TGCGCCAGCAGTCAACCGCCCGTACAGGGGGCGTCGGAAGAGACCCAGTACTTC,CASSQPPVQGASEETQYF
TRBJ2-1,TRBV7-9,.,many,13,TGTGCCAGCAGCTGGGGTGGATACAATGAGCAGTTCTTC,CASSWGGYNEQFF
TRBJ2-5,TRBV12-3/TRBV12-4,TRBD1,many,13,TGTGCCAGCGCGACAGGGCCGGGAGAGACCCAGTACTTC,CASATGPGETQYF
TRBJ2-7,TRBV4-1,TRBD2,many,16,TGCGCCAGCAGCCAAGGCCCAGCGGGGCCATCCTACGAGCAGTACTTC,CASSQGPAGPSYEQYF
TRBJ2-5,TRBV4-2,TRBD1,many,14,TGTGCCAGCAGCCGGGACAGCCAAGTTGAGACCCAGTACTTC,CASSRDSQVETQYF
TRBJ2-1,TRBV7-2,TRBD2,few,19,TGTGCCAGCAGCTTAGCGCCACTAGCGGGGGTCAGCTCCTACAATGAGCAGTTCTTC,CASSLAPLAGVSSYNEQFF
TRBJ1-5,TRBV28,.,many,12,TGTGCCAGCAGTTTCGTATCTCAGCCCCAGCATTTT,CASSFVSQPQHF
TRBJ2-6,TRBV7-9,TRBD1,few,16,TGTGCCAGCAGCTTAGAGACAGGGTCAGGGGCCAACGTCCTGACTTTC,CASSLETGSGANVLTF
TRBJ2-2,TRBV14,.,many,18,TGTGCCAGCAGCCAAGACCCCCAAACTAGATCCCGCACCGGGGAGCTGTTTTTT,CASSQDPQTRSRTGELFF
TRBJ1-5,TRBV27,.,many,15,TGTGCCAGCAGTTTAAACGGTATAAGCAATCAGCCCCAGCATTTT,CASSLNGISNQPQHF
TRBJ2-2,TRBV29-1,.,many,13,TGCAGCGTTGATGCGGCTAACACCGGGGAGCTGTTTTTT,CSVDAANTGELFF
TRBJ2-5,TRBV7-6,.,many,14,TGTGCCAGCAGCTTAGGATACAGGATGAAGACCCAGTACTTC,CASSLGYRMKTQYF
TRBJ2-5,TRBV28,TRBD2,many,15,TGTGCCAGCAGTTGGGGACTAGCACTCCGGGAGACCCAGTACTTC,CASSWGLALRETQYF
TRBJ2-6,TRBV5-1,.,.,16,TGCGCCAGCAGGCCCGACAGAAGCTCTGGGGCCAACGTCCTGACTTTC,CASRPDRSSGANVLTF
TRBJ2-7,TRBV6-5,.,few,15,TGTGCCAGCAGTTACTCCAACGGAAACTCCTACGAGCAGTACTTC,CASSYSNGNSYEQYF
TRBJ2-7,TRBV28,TRBD2,many,16,TGTGCCAGCAGTATTCAGACTAGCGGGAGGGGAGCCGAGCAGTACTTC,CASSIQTSGRGAEQYF
TRBJ1-5,TRBV7-2,.,many,13,TGTGCCAGCAGCTTGGGGGCTGGTCAGCCCCAGCATTTT,CASSLGAGQPQHF
TRBJ2-3,TRBV4-1,.,many,13,TGCGCCAGCAGCCAGGTCGAACCAGATACGCAGTATTTT,CASSQVEPDTQYF
TRBJ1-3,TRBV4-3,.,many,16,TGCGCCAGCAGCCCAACGCCAGGGGCCCAAGGAAACACCATATATTTT,CASSPTPGAQGNTIYF
TRBJ1-3,TRBV19,.,many,14,TGTGCCAGTACACCTTCGGACGGAAGAAACACCATATATTTT,CASTPSDGRNTIYF
TRBJ2-7,TRBV25-1,TRBD1,.,13,TGTGCCAGCCAAACTGGGACAGGGGGCGAGCAGTACTTC,CASQTGTGGEQYF
TRBJ1-1,TRBV12-3/TRBV12-4,.,.,13,TGTGCCAGCAGTTTCTACGGGAACACTGAAGCTTTCTTT,CASSFYGNTEAFF
TRBJ2-2,TRBV11-2,.,.,18,TGTGCCAGCAGCTTAGTCGGGATTAGTGAGGTTGGCACCGGGGATCTGTTTTTT,CASSLVGISEVGTGDLFF
TRBJ1-3,TRBV19,.,many,14,TGTGCCAGTAGTATAGCACAGTCTGGAAACACCATATATTTT,CASSIAQSGNTIYF
TRBJ2-1,TRBV7-9,.,many,14,TGTGCCAGCAGCCCGCCGCCCCATTCGGGTGAGCAGTTCTTC,CASSPPPHSGEQFF
TRBJ1-3,TRBV15,TRBD1,many,19,TGTGCCACCAGCAGAGATCCGATACGGCAGGGGGTAATTGGAAACACCATATATTTT,CATSRDPIRQGVIGNTIYF
TRBJ2-1,TRBV20-1,.,many,13,TGCAGTGCCCCCAAGGGAAACAAAGTCTCCCAGTTCTTC,CSAPKGNKVSQFF
TRBJ1-2,TRBV20-1,.,many,15,TGCAGTGCTAGAGATCAAGGGCAGGGATACTATGGCTACACCTTC,CSARDQGQGYYGYTF
TRBJ2-1,TRBV7-2,TRBD2,.,16,TGTGCCAGCAGCTCGCCGGGACTAGCGGGGGAGGATGAGCAGTTCTTC,CASSSPGLAGEDEQFF
TRBJ1-2,TRBV20-1,.,many,17,TGCAGTGCTAGAGATTCGGAACAGGTGACTATTAACTATGGCTACACCTTC,CSARDSEQVTINYGYTF